These 5 T cell receptor beta chains originate from one sample sequenced in a study of T-cell reconstitution after alpha-beta-depleted transplantation in children. Unique molecular identifiers were used to barcode this TCRbeta library. TCRdb called the PCR reads again in MiXCR, with one record for every CDR3 protein. This sample has roughly 400,000 distinct CDR3 sequences; about a fifth occur once, and the top ten carry 3% to 4%. Here the sequenced sample was PBMCs from the stem cell graft donor, taken from the stem cell graft. These TCRs come from a human donor who donated a stem cell graft to a child with acute myeloid leukemia.

The chain has TRBV12-3 or TRBV12-4 and TRBJ2-1; 7 nucleotides line up with TRBD1. Germline trimming cut 6 bases from V and 2 bases from J; bases unmatched to any gene: 10. This CDR3 region has 16 residues. CDR3 amino acids: CASRNLTGFPYNEQFF. The CDR3 DNA reads TGTGCCAGCAGGAACCTGACAGGGTTTCCCTACAATGAGCAGTTCTTC.

In this sample, this clonotype turned up many times. The J gene is TRBJ1-1, the V gene TRBV5-1, with a tentative D call TRBD1 (5 bases). This CDR3 has 14 amino acids. Germline V CDR1 and CDR2: SGHRS, YFSETQ. Trimming pared 4 bases from V and 6 bases from J, leaving 16 bases between. DNA for the CDR3: TGCGCCAGCAGCGGAGGGACCCCCGTGGCTGAAGCTTTCTTT. Its protein product is CASSGGTPVAEAFF.

The V gene is TRBV24-1, the J gene TRBJ2-4; perhaps TRBD2 as D (5 bases). The CDR3 covers 15 residues. V was shortened by 3 bases and J by 7 bases, with 15 bases between the two germline ends. Germline assignment: CDR1 KGHDR and CDR2 SFDVKD. In DNA, the CDR3 is TGTGCCACCAGTGATCCCAGGACTCCTGGTAACATTCAGTACTTC. The encoded protein is CATSDPRTPGNIQYF.

J is TRBJ1-1 and V is TRBV5-4; TRBD1 matches 7 bases. V shed 4 bases and J 0 bases; nucleotides not matched to a gene: 6. The CDR3 sequence is 15 residues long. Germline CDR1 is SGHNT and CDR2 is YYREEE (reference sequence). This chain's CDR3 is CASSTGQYMNTEAFF. The CDR3 DNA follows: TGTGCCAGCAGCACGGGACAGTACATGAACACTGAAGCTTTCTTT.

The rearrangement uses TRBV2 and TRBJ2-2; D gene uncertain. Trimming took off 0 bases at V and 5 bases at J, with 10 bases between the two ends. The germline V gene has CDR1 SNHLY and CDR2 FYNNEI. The CDR3 totals 15 residues. This chain's CDR3 is CASSEAGQVTGELFF. DNA for the CDR3: TGTGCCAGCAGTGAAGCTGGCCAGGTTACCGGGGAGCTGTTTTTT.